The 31 T cell receptor beta chains below all came from one sample that was sequenced in a study of beta chain features in type 1 diabetes. Since all of the isolated RNA was reverse transcribed, expressed TCRB transcripts were what got sequenced. Only in-frame clones appear in the TCRdb table, and some are missing; sequencing was by immunoSEQ multiplex PCR. This table has 600,000 or so clones, more than 12% appearing once. These receptors' antigens are unknown. General study results and limits: Among all four CD4+ subsets, Type 1 diabetes patients had TCRB CDR3s that were moderately but significantly shorter.

The sample comprised naive CD4+ T cells from blood. Receptors were obtained from a man between 18 and 35 years old with type 1 diabetes.

This chain links TRBV7-4 with TRBJ1-2; 11 bases fit TRBD1. CDR1 and CDR2 (germline): SGHVT, SQSDAQ. This CDR3 is built from 16 residues. Germline trimming cut 4 bases from V and 3 bases from J; bases unmatched to any gene: 7. CDR3 in amino acids: CASSSGQGAFHYGYTF. The CDR3 bases are TGTGCCAGCAGCTCCGGACAGGGGGCGTTTCACTATGGCTACACCTTC. Drawing the rest from reference TRBV7-4 and TRBJ1-2, the complete variable domain is GAGVSQSPRYKVAKRGRDVALRCDSISGHVTLYWYRQTLGQGSEVLTYSQSDAQRDKSGRPSGRFSAERPERSVSTLKIQRTEQGDSAVYLCASSSGQGAFHYGYTFGSGTRLTVV.

For this clone: Relative to the germline gene, one junction end is altered; a read error may explain this. The gene calls are TRBV7-7 and TRBJ2-3; TRBD2 agrees at 14 bases. The CDR3 runs 16 residues. Germline V lookup: CDR1 SSHAT, CDR2 FNYEAQ (reference sequence). CDR3 DNA sequence: TGTGCTAGCAGCCCGGGACTAGCGGGAGAAGTGGATACGCAGTATTTT. Its protein is CASSPGLAGEVDTQYF.

This clone was detected a few times. V and J are TRBV30 and TRBJ1-4; D gene uncertain. Germline assignment: CDR1 GTSNPN and CDR2 SVGIG (reference sequence). CDR3 length equals 14 residues. The V and J ends lost 0 bases and 8 bases respectively, with 13 bases between them. The CDR3 bases are TGTGCCTGGAGTGTTGCTGCGGAGGCGGAAAAACTGTTTTTT. Translated, it gives CAWSVAAEAEKLFF.

This clone was counted between two and nine times. The rearrangement joins TRBV29-1 to TRBJ2-5; D call uncertain. This CDR3 has 13 amino acids. CDR1 and CDR2 (germline): SQVTM, ANQGSEA. With 4 bases removed from V and 5 bases from J, the gap between germline ends came to 14 bases. CDR3 region: CSVANQQPETQYF. CDR3 DNA: TGCAGCGTTGCAAACCAGCAGCCGGAGACCCAGTACTTC.

The V call is TRBV11-3, the J call TRBJ1-1, with TRBD1 identical over 8 bases. V lost 5 bases, J lost 4 bases, and 3 bases stayed unmatched. Germline loops: CDR1 SGHNT, CDR2 YENEEA. The CDR3 consists of 13 residues. The CDR3: CASSLTGGTEAFF. Here the CDR3 DNA reads TGTGCCAGCAGCCTTACAGGGGGCACTGAAGCTTTCTTT.

This clone was seen more than once but under ten times. J is TRBJ1-3 and V is TRBV7-9; tentatively, D is TRBD1 (6 bases). The CDR3 has 14 amino acids. V was cut by 5 bases and J by 3 bases, with 11 bases left in between. Per the germline V gene, CDR1 is SEHNR and CDR2 is FQNEAQ (reference sequence). In DNA form, the CDR3 reads TGTGCCAGCAGCCCCCAGGGGAATGGAAACACCATATATTTT. Amino acid sequence: CASSPQGNGNTIYF.

Comments on this clone: Other DNA sequences in the sample encode the same CDR3. This CDR3 is CASSYSGTSADTQYF. The DNA for the CDR3 is TGTGCCAGCAGTTACTCCGGGACGTCCGCAGATACGCAGTATTTT. The chain recombines TRBV6-5 with TRBJ2-3; D may correspond to TRBD1 or TRBD2 (5 bases each). Germline CDR1 MNHEY, CDR2 SVGAGI. CDR3 length: 15 amino acids. The V and J ends lost 0 bases and 4 bases respectively, with 11 bases between them.

This sequence joins TRBV30 and TRBJ1-2; D unclear. V lost 7 bases to trimming and J lost 2 bases, with 5 bases between them. The CDR3 runs 10 residues. Germline CDR1 and CDR2: GTSNPN and SVGIG (reference sequence). The CDR3 DNA sequence: TGTGCCTTTGGGAACTATGGCTACACCTTC. Translation: CAFGNYGYTF.

This clone has just a few counts. The chain carries TRBV7-9 and TRBJ1-5, with D unclear. Trimming left V 5 bases short and J 4 bases short, with 9 bases between. The CDR3 is made up of 13 amino acids. The germline V gene has CDR1 SEHNR and CDR2 FQNEAQ (reference sequence). The DNA for the CDR3 is TGTGCCAGCAGCGCCCAAGCAAATCAGCCCCAGCATTTT. Protein sequence: CASSAQANQPQHF.

This rearrangement joins TRBV5-1 to TRBJ2-3, with a possible D match to TRBD2 (6 bases). Germline V gives CDR1 SGHRS, CDR2 YFSETQ. Trimming cost V 1 base and J 3 bases, with 12 bases left between them. This CDR3 contains 15 residues. The CDR3 loop is CASSLRLAATDTQYF. The CDR3 DNA is TGCGCCAGCAGCTTGCGATTAGCGGCAACAGATACGCAGTATTTT. The full variable domain, completed using reference TRBV5-1 and TRBJ2-3, is KAGVTQTPRYLIKTRGQQVTLSCSPISGHRSVSWYQQTPGQGLQFLFEYFSETQRNKGNFPGRFSGRQFSNSRSEMNVSTLELGDSALYLCASSLRLAATDTQYFGPGTRLTVL.

V usage is TRBV7-8 and J usage is TRBJ2-2; tentatively, D is TRBD1 (5 bases). Deletions cut 1 base from V and 7 bases from J, with 7 bases between. Germline CDR1 is SGHVS and CDR2 is FQNEAQ. CDR3 length: 13 amino acids. The CDR3: CASSLVQGGELFF. In DNA, the CDR3 is TGTGCCAGCAGCTTAGTCCAGGGCGGGGAGCTGTTTTTT.

A few counts support this clone. V and J are TRBV2 and TRBJ1-2; 8 bases line up with TRBD1. Trimming took 5 bases from V and 5 from J; bases not matched to a gene: 4. The CDR3 totals 13 residues. From germline, CDR1 is SNHLY and CDR2 FYNNEI. CDR3 loop: CASSKDRVYGYTF. In DNA form, the CDR3 reads TGTGCCAGCAGTAAGGACAGGGTATATGGCTACACCTTC.

This clone came up a few times. CDR3 residues: CATRGVEQFF. The CDR3 nucleotides read TGTGCCACCAGGGGTGTAGAGCAGTTCTTC. The V gene is TRBV10-3, the J gene TRBJ2-1; D may be TRBD1 (6 bases). V dropped 10 bases and J dropped 10 bases, with 11 bases sitting between them. The CDR3 totals 10 residues. Germline lookup yields CDR1 ENHRY and CDR2 SYGVKD.

The genes are TRBV11-1 and TRBJ2-5; 10 nucleotides match TRBD1. The CDR3 extends over 14 amino acids. The V gene's germline CDR1 is SGHAT and CDR2 FQDESV (reference sequence). Unmatched junction bases numbered 8, after V lost 4 bases and J lost 9 bases. This chain's CDR3 is CASSSRQGARAQYF. The CDR3 DNA reads TGTGCCAGCAGCTCGAGACAGGGGGCGAGGGCCCAGTACTTC.

The chain uses TRBV5-1 and TRBJ2-7, with a weak D call TRBD1 (6 bases). CDR1 is SGHRS, CDR2 YFSETQ, per germline. The CDR3 covers 13 residues. The germline V and J ends were trimmed by 4 bases and 3 bases, with 11 bases remaining between them. The CDR3 is CASSVGQIYEQYF. The CDR3 bases are TGCGCCAGCAGCGTCGGACAGATCTACGAGCAGTACTTC.

This clone was observed a handful of times. The chain recombines TRBV15 with TRBJ2-5; 9 nucleotides align to TRBD2. This CDR3 contains 14 residues. V shed 6 bases, J shed 1 base, and the junction held 3 bases outside the gene matches. CDR1 and CDR2 from the germline V gene are LNHNV and YYDKDF (reference sequence). The CDR3 sequence: CATRMTSGQETQYF. DNA for the CDR3: TGTGCCACCAGGATGACTAGCGGCCAAGAGACCCAGTACTTC.

The chain carries TRBV7-2 and TRBJ2-1; D possibly uses TRBD1 or TRBD2 (6 bases each). The CDR3 extends over 12 amino acids. Trimming removed 6 bases at V and 8 bases at J, with 11 bases between. Germline V CDR1 and CDR2: SGHTA, FQGNSA. The CDR3 here is CASSPRGDEQFF. CDR3 nucleotides: TGTGCCAGCAGTCCAAGGGGGGATGAGCAGTTCTTC. The variable domain in full, completed from reference TRBV7-2 and TRBJ2-1, reads GAGVSQSPSNKVTEKGKDVELRCDPISGHTALYWYRQSLGQGLEFLIYFQGNSAPDKSGLPSDRFSAERTGGSVSTLTIQRTQQEDSAVYLCASSPRGDEQFFGPGTRLTVL.

There are a few counts of this clone. The chain links TRBV7-9 to TRBJ2-1; TRBD1 might be the D (5 bases). The V gene's germline CDR1 is SEHNR and CDR2 FQNEAQ (reference sequence). V was clipped by 5 bases and J by 0 bases, with 17 bases between them. CDR3 size: 17 residues. The CDR3 here is CASSGAVWPSSYNEQFF. The CDR3 DNA reads TGTGCCAGCAGCGGGGCGGTTTGGCCCAGCTCCTACAATGAGCAGTTCTTC.

This chain connects TRBV7-8 to TRBJ1-1; 7 bases align to TRBD1. This CDR3 has 15 amino acids. The J segment lost 1 base and the V segment lost 1 base, leaving 3 bases of the junction unmatched. CDR1 and CDR2 (germline): SGHVS, FQNEAQ. The CDR3 loop reads CASSLVGTANTEAFF. In nucleotides, the CDR3 is TGTGCCAGCAGCTTAGTTGGGACAGCGAACACTGAAGCTTTCTTT.

This clone was seen only a few times. The rearrangement links TRBV7-2 to TRBJ2-5, with D perhaps assigned TRBD1 or TRBD2 (5 bases each). The CDR3 is 12 residues long. The V and J ends lost 10 bases and 2 bases respectively, with 11 bases between them. Looked up from germline, CDR1 is SGHTA and CDR2 is FQGNSA. DNA for the CDR3: TGTGCCATCGGGGCCACTCAAGAGACCCAGTACTTC. It specifies CAIGATQETQYF.

The chain joins TRBV30 to TRBJ2-6; no reliable D call. CDR3 length equals 14 residues. Looked up from germline, CDR1 is GTSNPN and CDR2 is SVGIG (reference sequence). The V and J ends lost 2 bases and 0 bases respectively, with 5 bases between them. Here the CDR3 DNA reads TGTGCCTGGAGTAAGAGCTCTGGGGCCAACGTCCTGACTTTC. Amino acid sequence: CAWSKSSGANVLTF.

The V gene is TRBV10-3, the J gene TRBJ1-1, with TRBD1 matching 9 bases. Germline CDR1 and CDR2: ENHRY and SYGVKD. This CDR3 is built from 14 residues. The V segment lost 4 bases and the J segment 6 bases; nucleotides outside the gene matches: 6. CDR3 nucleotide sequence: TGTGCCATCAGTGGGGGGACAGGGTTCTCTGAAGCTTTCTTT. This translates into CAISGGTGFSEAFF.

The CDR3 spells CASSVLGDDGEKLFF. CDR3 sequence (DNA): TGTGCCAGCAGCGTGTTAGGAGATGACGGTGAAAAACTGTTTTTT. This chain uses TRBV9 with TRBJ1-4, with D hard to call. The V and J ends lost 2 bases and 7 bases respectively, with 15 bases between them. There are 15 residues in the CDR3. Germline CDR1 SGDLS, CDR2 YYNGEE.

Only a few counts were recorded for this clone. This chain joins TRBV11-3 and TRBJ2-2; the match to TRBD2 covers 11 bases. Germline values: CDR1 SGHNT, CDR2 YENEEA. The length of the CDR3 is 15 residues. V trimming: 5 bases; J trimming: 4 bases; junction bases outside the gene matches: 3. The CDR3 DNA reads TGTGCCAGCAGCCCTCTAGCGGGAGGCACCGGGGAGCTGTTTTTT. The encoded protein is CASSPLAGGTGELFF.

The table lists this clone with a few counts. The V call is TRBV25-1, the J call TRBJ2-7; D gene unclear. In germline, CDR1 is MGHDK, CDR2 SYGVNS. The CDR3 runs to 14 residues. Trimming stripped 2 bases from V and 1 base from J, with 9 bases between. CDR3 region: CASSERRNSYEQYF. The CDR3 DNA is TGTGCCAGCAGTGAAAGGAGAAATTCCTACGAGCAGTACTTC.

The chain links TRBV29-1 to TRBJ2-1; 10 bases map to TRBD2. The CDR3 is made up of 13 amino acids. CDR1 and CDR2 from the germline V gene are SQVTM and ANQGSEA. Losses at the gene ends were 5 bases for V and 9 bases for J; bases not matched to a gene: 7. CDR3 in amino acids: CSVSLAGGSEQFF. The CDR3 nucleotides are TGCAGCGTTTCCTTAGCGGGAGGAAGTGAGCAGTTCTTC.

The chain uses TRBV10-3 and TRBJ2-3, with 11 bases fitting TRBD2. Per germline, CDR1 ENHRY and CDR2 SYGVKD. The CDR3 totals 15 residues. The junction had 10 bases not matched to a gene; V was cut back by 7 bases and J by 7 bases. CDR3 residues: CAITETPSGGNTQYF. The CDR3, as DNA: TGTGCCATCACCGAAACCCCTAGCGGGGGGAATACGCAGTATTTT.

The chain uses TRBV18 and TRBJ1-3, with 9 positions matching TRBD1. In germline, CDR1 is KGHSH, CDR2 LQKENI. J was trimmed by 5 bases and V by 0 bases; bases with no gene match: 2. The CDR3 has 15 residues. In DNA, the CDR3 is TGTGCCAGCTCACCACCGGGACAGGGCAGAAACACCATATATTTT. This gives the protein CASSPPGQGRNTIYF.

This clone was observed a handful of times. The V and J genes are TRBV18 and TRBJ1-2; D call uncertain. Trimming took off 6 bases at V and 3 bases at J, with 11 bases between the two ends. The germline V gene encodes CDR1 KGHSH and CDR2 LQKENI. The CDR3 consists of 13 residues. This CDR3 reads CASSPENHYGYTF. The CDR3 DNA follows: TGTGCCAGCTCCCCGGAAAACCACTATGGCTACACCTTC.

The genes are TRBV28 and TRBJ1-6; D unclear. The CDR3 runs to 11 residues. The germline CDR1 and CDR2 sequences are MDHEN and SYDVKM. V shed 3 bases and J shed 15 bases, with 9 bases lying between them. The CDR3 DNA follows: TGTGCCAGCAGTTTTCACTCGGTCCTCCACTTT. It yields the protein CASSFHSVLHF.

The gene calls are TRBV7-2 and TRBJ2-1; 8 bases are shared with TRBD2. Germline V CDR1 and CDR2: SGHTA, FQGNSA. V lost 5 bases and J lost 4; bases outside the gene matches: 4. CDR3 length equals 14 residues. In DNA form, the CDR3 reads TGTGCCAGCAGCAGTAGCGGGGAATACAATGAGCAGTTCTTC. This sequence encodes CASSSSGEYNEQFF.